This is a list of T cell receptor beta chains from one sample in a study of technical replicates of blood from several donors. TCRdb's copy holds only in-frame clones and misses some; the assay was immunoSEQ multiplex PCR. Among more than 65,000 clones listed, 95% to 98% were seen once. Sequences were obtained from T cells isolated from PBMCs. The receptors shown here come from a human donor in good health. Each CDR3 is given with its conserved first and last residue. The order of the fields is CDR3 protein, CDR3 DNA, clone size, J gene, V gene, D gene. D genes are given only for firm matches. Some rows mark clone size as missing; the rest say once, few, many or name a class of expanded clone.

CDR3 protein: CASSYIWTAYEQYF
CDR3 DNA: TGTGCCAGCAGTTACATTTGGACAGCCTACGAGCAGTACTTC
clone size: -
J gene: TRBJ2-7
V gene: TRBV6-6
D gene: -

CDR3 protein: CASSLPQGQPQHF
CDR3 DNA: TGTGCCAGCAGCCTACCCCAGGGTCAGCCCCAGCATTTT
clone size: -
J gene: TRBJ1-5
V gene: TRBV28
D gene: -

CDR3 protein: CASSSPYEQYF
CDR3 DNA: TGTGCCAGCAGTTCCCCATACGAGCAGTACTTC
clone size: -
J gene: TRBJ2-7
V gene: TRBV28
D gene: -

CDR3 protein: CASSLGRDYGYTF
CDR3 DNA: TGTGCCAGCAGCTTAGGCAGGGACTATGGCTACACCTTC
clone size: -
J gene: TRBJ1-2
V gene: TRBV7-6
D gene: -

CDR3 protein: CAWLTYSGANVLTF
CDR3 DNA: TGTGCCTGGCTTACCTACTCTGGGGCCAACGTCCTGACTTTC
clone size: -
J gene: TRBJ2-6
V gene: TRBV30
D gene: -

CDR3 protein: CASSSGLAEGETQYF
CDR3 DNA: TGTGCCAGCAGCTCGGGACTAGCGGAGGGAGAGACCCAGTACTTC
clone size: -
J gene: TRBJ2-5
V gene: TRBV7-3
D gene: TRBD2

CDR3 protein: CASSYSTAYGYTF
CDR3 DNA: TGTGCCAGCAGTTACTCGACAGCCTATGGCTACACCTTC
clone size: -
J gene: TRBJ1-2
V gene: TRBV6-6
D gene: -

CDR3 protein: CASTQATNEKLFF
CDR3 DNA: TGTGCCAGTACACAGGCAACTAATGAAAAACTGTTTTTT
clone size: -
J gene: TRBJ1-4
V gene: TRBV6-1
D gene: -

CDR3 protein: CASSSHTGELFF
CDR3 DNA: TGTGCCAGCAGCTCTCACACCGGGGAGCTGTTTTTT
clone size: -
J gene: TRBJ2-2
V gene: TRBV6-4
D gene: -

CDR3 protein: CASSPSPSGGLGYTF
CDR3 DNA: TGTGCCAGCAGTCCATCTCCGAGTGGGGGGTTAGGCTACACCTTC
clone size: -
J gene: TRBJ1-2
V gene: TRBV27
D gene: -

CDR3 protein: CASSAGTSGGSQETQYF
CDR3 DNA: TGTGCCAGCAGCGCCGGGACTAGCGGGGGTTCCCAAGAGACCCAGTACTTC
clone size: once
J gene: TRBJ2-5
V gene: TRBV11-1
D gene: TRBD2

CDR3 protein: CASSEGTEVAEAFF
CDR3 DNA: TGTGCCAGCAGTGAAGGGACAGAGGTTGCTGAAGCTTTCTTT
clone size: -
J gene: TRBJ1-1
V gene: TRBV2
D gene: -

CDR3 protein: CASGGGTYEQYF
CDR3 DNA: TGTGCCAGTGGGGGAGGGACCTACGAGCAGTACTTC
clone size: -
J gene: TRBJ2-7
V gene: TRBV19
D gene: TRBD2

CDR3 protein: CASSLGSPTAGFF
CDR3 DNA: TGTGCCAGCAGCTTAGGCTCTCCCACCGCCGGGTTCTTC
clone size: -
J gene: TRBJ2-1
V gene: TRBV11-2
D gene: -

CDR3 protein: CASSAGLAGDEQFF
CDR3 DNA: TGTGCCAGCAGCGCGGGACTAGCGGGAGACGAGCAGTTCTTC
clone size: -
J gene: TRBJ2-1
V gene: TRBV7-3
D gene: TRBD2

CDR3 protein: CASSLGGSQTGELFF
CDR3 DNA: TGTGCCAGCAGCTTGGGCGGGAGTCAGACCGGGGAGCTGTTTTTT
clone size: -
J gene: TRBJ2-2
V gene: TRBV7-9
D gene: TRBD2

CDR3 protein: CASSINGAITTDTQYF
CDR3 DNA: TGTGCCAGCTCTATTAACGGAGCGATCACCACAGATACGCAGTATTTT
clone size: -
J gene: TRBJ2-3
V gene: TRBV2
D gene: -

CDR3 protein: CASSSGQGVDEQYF
CDR3 DNA: TGCGCCAGCAGCTCGGGACAGGGGGTCGACGAGCAGTACTTC
clone size: -
J gene: TRBJ2-7
V gene: TRBV5-1
D gene: TRBD1

CDR3 protein: CASSESGRHQPQHF
CDR3 DNA: TGCGCCAGCAGTGAGTCGGGGAGACATCAGCCCCAGCATTTT
clone size: -
J gene: TRBJ1-5
V gene: TRBV10-1
D gene: -

CDR3 protein: CASSQASGGLTDTQYF
CDR3 DNA: TGCGCCAGCAGCCAAGCCTCTGGCGGGCTCACAGATACGCAGTATTTT
clone size: -
J gene: TRBJ2-3
V gene: TRBV4-3
D gene: -

CDR3 protein: CSVETGPTEAFF
CDR3 DNA: TGCAGCGTCGAAACAGGGCCTACTGAAGCTTTCTTT
clone size: -
J gene: TRBJ1-1
V gene: TRBV29-1
D gene: -

CDR3 protein: CASSPRWDRGPTYEQYF
CDR3 DNA: TGTGCCAGCAGCCCGAGATGGGACAGGGGGCCGACCTACGAGCAGTACTTC
clone size: -
J gene: TRBJ2-7
V gene: TRBV11-3
D gene: TRBD1

CDR3 protein: CASRQRDTSNEKLFF
CDR3 DNA: TGTGCCAGCAGGCAACGGGACACCTCTAATGAAAAACTGTTTTTT
clone size: few
J gene: TRBJ1-4
V gene: TRBV7-2
D gene: -

CDR3 protein: CAISDAGTGAYEQYF
CDR3 DNA: TGTGCCATCAGTGATGCCGGGACAGGGGCCTACGAGCAGTACTTC
clone size: -
J gene: TRBJ2-7
V gene: TRBV10-3
D gene: TRBD1

CDR3 protein: CASSLSSGSHNEQFF
CDR3 DNA: TGTGCCAGCAGCTTGAGTAGCGGGAGTCACAATGAGCAGTTCTTC
clone size: -
J gene: TRBJ2-1
V gene: TRBV7-3
D gene: TRBD2

CDR3 protein: CASSVAGAYEQYF
CDR3 DNA: TGTGCCAGCAGTGTAGCGGGAGCCTACGAGCAGTACTTC
clone size: -
J gene: TRBJ2-7
V gene: TRBV2
D gene: TRBD2

CDR3 protein: CASSQDQGGSGNTIYF
CDR3 DNA: TGTGCCAGCAGCCAAGATCAGGGGGGCTCTGGAAACACCATATATTTT
clone size: -
J gene: TRBJ1-3
V gene: TRBV4-2
D gene: TRBD1

CDR3 protein: CASSSKAGVEQFF
CDR3 DNA: TGTGCCAGCAGTTCCAAAGCGGGAGTTGAGCAGTTCTTC
clone size: -
J gene: TRBJ2-1
V gene: TRBV13
D gene: TRBD2

CDR3 protein: CASSLYSGLAGFHYEQYF
CDR3 DNA: TGTGCCAGCAGCTTATACTCGGGACTAGCGGGATTCCACTACGAGCAGTACTTC
clone size: -
J gene: TRBJ2-7
V gene: TRBV7-2
D gene: TRBD2

CDR3 protein: CAWSVRFGDLSSYEQYF
CDR3 DNA: TGTGCCTGGAGTGTACGGTTTGGTGATTTGAGCTCCTACGAGCAGTACTTC
clone size: once
J gene: TRBJ2-7
V gene: TRBV30
D gene: -

CDR3 protein: CASSELGGASSYNEQFF
CDR3 DNA: TGTGCCAGCAGTGAATTAGGAGGGGCCAGCTCCTACAATGAGCAGTTCTTC
clone size: -
J gene: TRBJ2-1
V gene: TRBV25-1
D gene: -

CDR3 protein: CASSRPGFSGNTIYF
CDR3 DNA: TGTGCCAGCAGCCGGCCGGGTTTCTCTGGAAACACCATATATTTT
clone size: once
J gene: TRBJ1-3
V gene: TRBV28
D gene: -

CDR3 protein: CASSANLAGVETQYF
CDR3 DNA: TGTGCCAGCAGCGCCAATCTAGCGGGAGTTGAGACCCAGTACTTC
clone size: -
J gene: TRBJ2-5
V gene: TRBV5-4
D gene: TRBD2

CDR3 protein: CASSPSTSGQEQYF
CDR3 DNA: TGTGCCAGCTCTCCCTCGACTAGCGGGCAAGAGCAGTATTTT
clone size: -
J gene: TRBJ2-3
V gene: TRBV18
D gene: TRBD2

CDR3 protein: CASSNKQGTGQPQHF
CDR3 DNA: TGTGCCAGCAGTAATAAACAGGGCACGGGACAGCCCCAGCATTTT
clone size: -
J gene: TRBJ1-5
V gene: TRBV6-1
D gene: -

CDR3 protein: CASSLQIGTPQETQYF
CDR3 DNA: TGTGCCAGCAGCTTACAGATCGGAACGCCTCAAGAGACCCAGTACTTC
clone size: -
J gene: TRBJ2-5
V gene: TRBV5-4
D gene: -

CDR3 protein: CASSFGSGSSGADTQYF
CDR3 DNA: TGCGCCAGCAGTTTCGGTAGCGGGAGCTCAGGCGCAGATACGCAGTATTTT
clone size: -
J gene: TRBJ2-3
V gene: TRBV5-1
D gene: TRBD2

CDR3 protein: CASRRTGSSGNTIYF
CDR3 DNA: TGTGCCAGCAGGCGCACCGGGAGCTCTGGAAACACCATATATTTT
clone size: -
J gene: TRBJ1-3
V gene: TRBV6-5
D gene: -

CDR3 protein: CASSEEGLPNYGYTF
CDR3 DNA: TGTGCCAGCAGTGAAGAGGGACTCCCTAACTATGGCTACACCTTC
clone size: -
J gene: TRBJ1-2
V gene: TRBV6-1
D gene: -

CDR3 protein: CASTKYRDRPLNTGELFF
CDR3 DNA: TGTGCCAGCACCAAGTACCGGGACAGGCCACTGAACACCGGGGAGCTGTTTTTT
clone size: -
J gene: TRBJ2-2
V gene: TRBV28
D gene: TRBD1

CDR3 protein: CIRCESFF
CDR3 DNA: TGTATCAGGTGTGAGTCTTTCTTT
clone size: -
J gene: TRBJ1-1
V gene: TRBV29-1
D gene: -

CDR3 protein: CSVEGGQGYEQYF
CDR3 DNA: TGCAGCGTTGAAGGCGGACAGGGGTACGAGCAGTACTTC
clone size: -
J gene: TRBJ2-7
V gene: TRBV29-1
D gene: TRBD1

CDR3 protein: CASSEAGRTFYGYTF
CDR3 DNA: TGTGCCAGCAGTGAAGCGGGGAGGACCTTCTATGGCTACACCTTC
clone size: -
J gene: TRBJ1-2
V gene: TRBV6-1
D gene: -

CDR3 protein: CASSTGAGQPQHF
CDR3 DNA: TGTGCCAGCAGCACAGGGGCGGGGCAGCCCCAGCATTTT
clone size: -
J gene: TRBJ1-5
V gene: TRBV6-5
D gene: TRBD1

CDR3 protein: CASSGTSGTYNEQFF
CDR3 DNA: TGTGCCAGCAGTGGAACTAGCGGAACCTACAATGAGCAGTTCTTC
clone size: -
J gene: TRBJ2-1
V gene: TRBV2
D gene: TRBD2

CDR3 protein: CASSLRYRGEETQYF
CDR3 DNA: TGCGCCAGCAGCTTGCGGTACAGGGGGGAAGAGACCCAGTACTTC
clone size: -
J gene: TRBJ2-5
V gene: TRBV5-1
D gene: TRBD1

CDR3 protein: CASGPQGTEAFF
CDR3 DNA: TGTGCCAGCGGGCCGCAGGGAACTGAAGCTTTCTTT
clone size: -
J gene: TRBJ1-1
V gene: TRBV6-1
D gene: -

CDR3 protein: CASSLGDRAETQYF
CDR3 DNA: TGCGCCAGCAGCTTGGGGGACAGGGCGGAGACCCAGTACTTC
clone size: -
J gene: TRBJ2-5
V gene: TRBV5-1
D gene: TRBD1